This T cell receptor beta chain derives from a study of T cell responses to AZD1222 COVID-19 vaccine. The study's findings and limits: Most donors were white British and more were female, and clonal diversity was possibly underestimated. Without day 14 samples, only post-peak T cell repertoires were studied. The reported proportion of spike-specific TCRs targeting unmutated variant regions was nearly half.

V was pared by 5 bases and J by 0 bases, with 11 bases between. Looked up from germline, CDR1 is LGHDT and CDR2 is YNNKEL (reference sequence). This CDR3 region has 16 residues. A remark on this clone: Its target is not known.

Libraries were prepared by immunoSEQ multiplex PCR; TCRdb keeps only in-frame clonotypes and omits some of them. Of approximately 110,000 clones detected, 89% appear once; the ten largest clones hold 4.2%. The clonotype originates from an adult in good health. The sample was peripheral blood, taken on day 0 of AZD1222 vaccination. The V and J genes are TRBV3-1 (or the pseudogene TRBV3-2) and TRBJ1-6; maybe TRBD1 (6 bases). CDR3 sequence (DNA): TGTGCCAGCAGCGGGGGGCCTAGCTCCTATAATTCACCCCTCCACTTT. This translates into CASSGGPSSYNSPLHF.